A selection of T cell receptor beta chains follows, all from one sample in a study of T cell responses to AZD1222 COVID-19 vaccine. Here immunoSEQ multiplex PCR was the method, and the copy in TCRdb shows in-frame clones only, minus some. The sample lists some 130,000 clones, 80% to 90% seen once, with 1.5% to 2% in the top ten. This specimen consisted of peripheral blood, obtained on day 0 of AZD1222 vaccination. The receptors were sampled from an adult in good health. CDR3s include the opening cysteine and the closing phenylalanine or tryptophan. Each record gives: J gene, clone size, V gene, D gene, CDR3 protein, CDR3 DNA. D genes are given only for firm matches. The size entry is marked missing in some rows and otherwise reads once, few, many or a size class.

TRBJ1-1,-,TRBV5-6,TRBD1,CASSGRSGTGGPF,TGTGCCAGCAGCGGAAGGTCCGGGACAGGGGGCCCATTT
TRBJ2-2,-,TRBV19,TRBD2,CASSIVGAAGEGTGELFF,TGTGCCAGTAGTATAGTAGGGGCGGCGGGAGAGGGCACCGGGGAGCTGTTTTTT
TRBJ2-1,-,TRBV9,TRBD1,CASSLTSQGAAEQFF,TGTGCCAGCAGCCTAACGAGTCAGGGGGCGGCTGAGCAGTTCTTC
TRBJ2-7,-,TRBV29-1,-,CSVENRERVGEQYF,TGCAGCGTTGAAAACAGGGAGAGGGTAGGCGAGCAGTACTTC
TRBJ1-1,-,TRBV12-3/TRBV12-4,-,CASTRTGRAEAFF,TGTGCCAGCACCAGAACGGGGAGGGCTGAAGCTTTCTTT
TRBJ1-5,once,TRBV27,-,CASSPLEYSNQPQHF,TGTGCCAGCAGCCCCCTTGAATATAGCAATCAGCCCCAGCATTTT
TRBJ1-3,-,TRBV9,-,CASSVGTAGNTIYF,TGTGCCAGCAGCGTTGGGACCGCTGGAAACACCATATATTTT
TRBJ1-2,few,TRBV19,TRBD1,CASSLTSRDRGQVYGYTF,TGTGCCAGTAGTCTCACCTCCCGGGACAGGGGGCAGGTCTATGGCTACACCTTC
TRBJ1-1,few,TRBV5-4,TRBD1,CASSLTTGRTGWLSNTEAFF,TGTGCCAGCAGCTTGACTACCGGCAGGACAGGGTGGTTATCGAACACTGAAGCTTTCTTT
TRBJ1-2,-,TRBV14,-,CASRREDYGYTF,TGTGCCAGCAGGAGGGAGGACTATGGCTACACCTTC
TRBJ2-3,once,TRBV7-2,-,CASRVGGSTDTQYF,TGTGCCAGCAGAGTGGGGGGTAGCACAGATACGCAGTATTTT
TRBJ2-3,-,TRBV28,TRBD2,CASSLPGYGTSKDTQYF,TGTGCCAGCAGTTTGCCGGGGTACGGGACTAGCAAAGATACGCAGTATTTT
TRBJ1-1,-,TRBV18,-,CASSPTDQAGGNTEAFF,TGTGCCAGCTCACCAACGGATCAGGCGGGAGGTAACACTGAAGCTTTCTTT
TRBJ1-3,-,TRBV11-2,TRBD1,CASRDRGTSGNTIYF,TGTGCCAGCAGGGACAGGGGGACGTCTGGAAACACCATATATTTT
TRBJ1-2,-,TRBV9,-,CASSVATGSGGYTF,TGTGCCAGCAGCGTAGCTACAGGGTCCGGGGGCTACACCTTC
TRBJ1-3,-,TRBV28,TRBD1,CASSFGTGGTMRGNTIYF,TGTGCCAGCAGCTTCGGGACAGGGGGCACGATGAGGGGAAACACCATATATTTT
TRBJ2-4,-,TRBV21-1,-,CASSKDPGSKNIQYF,TGTGCCAGCAGCAAAGATCCGGGCTCCAAAAACATTCAGTACTTC
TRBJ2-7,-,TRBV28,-,CASSPTMTPTYEQYF,TGTGCCAGCAGTCCAACTATGACACCCACCTACGAGCAGTACTTC